The T cell receptor beta chain under discussion was sequenced for a study of CD8+CD57+ T cells in acquired aplastic anemia. For sequencing, patients were chosen who had shown expansion of CD8+CD57+ cells by flow cytometry. Severe acquired aplastic anemia affected all patients. The CDR3 has 14 residues. Germline assignment: CDR1 KGHDR and CDR2 SFDVKD. Trimming cost V 4 bases and J 8 bases; bases outside gene matches: 8. Genomic DNA, serving as template, underwent TCR beta VDJ and CDR3 profiling. TCRdb used MiXCR to reprocess the reads, holding one entry per CDR3 protein. This table holds 450,000 to 550,000 distinct CDR3 sequences, around 30% found once. This clonotype appeared many times.

The TCR comes from a human donor with aplastic anemia. This rearrangement joins TRBV24-1 to TRBJ1-2; 8 bases are shared with TRBD1. Sequencing was performed on sorted CD4+, CD8+, or CD8+CD57+ T cells (not recorded which) from PBMCs. This chain's CDR3 is CATSEPDRAGGYTF. CDR3 DNA sequence: TGTGCCACCAGTGAACCGGACAGGGCAGGAGGCTACACCTTC.